This T cell receptor beta chain was sequenced in a study of PD-1 blockade in classical Hodgkin lymphoma. Across the study: Intravenous infusions of nivolumab 3 mg/kg reached patients every 2 weeks. Study-wide points: Healthy donors were reported to have higher baseline TCR diversity than newly diagnosed patients.

This CDR3 is built from 14 residues. CDR1 and CDR2 from the germline V gene are SQVTM and ANQGSEA. Trimming shortened V by 7 bases and J by 2 bases, and 17 bases separated the two germline ends. Of note for this clone: Its antigen is unknown.

In every patient, relapse followed autologous stem cell transplantation, while exposure to brentuximab vedotin differed. Complete response, partial response or progressive disease constituted the best responses recorded. TCRdb's table, derived via immunoSEQ multiplex PCR, lists solely in-frame clones and lacks some. Of just over 60,000 clones in the sample, about 91% are singletons; the top ten hold about 12%. The chain is built from TRBV29-1 and TRBJ1-2, with D unresolved. Specimen: peripheral blood mononuclear cells (PBMCs), collected at baseline. This receptor was taken from a human donor with classical Hodgkin lymphoma. The CDR3 protein is CSANSGSSNYGYTF. The CDR3 nucleotides read TGCAGCGCCAATTCGGGATCCTCAAACTATGGCTACACCTTC.